The clone carrying this T cell receptor (beta chain) has more than one count but fewer than ten. The target antigen is unknown. This sample was taken from a study of human T cells and chemical hapten exposure. General observations from the study: Expanded TCRs made up significantly more big CDR3 similarity clusters than controls did. Alopecia affected the donors, so their immune response may differ from healthy people's.

Documented time point: patch test 1, 2 weeks after DPC sensitization. Treatment in this sample: therapeutic diphenylcyclopropenone sensitization with weekly scalp DPC. MiXCR, applied by TCRdb to the RACE reads, yields one record per CDR3 protein. The data hold fewer than 95,000 distinct CDR3 sequences, with approximately 10% observed a single time. There are 16 residues in the CDR3. V lost 5 bases to trimming and J lost 9 bases, with 25 bases between them. Germline CDR1 and CDR2: SGHTA and FQGTGA. The origin of this receptor is a man aged 40-49 years with alopecia areata. Some clones in this sample may be carry-over from other donors' samples. V gene TRBV7-3 combines with J gene TRBJ2-5, with TRBD2 as a possible D gene (7 bases). The sample was whole blood, taken in connection with sensitization to the hapten diphenylcyclopropenone (DPC). In DNA, the CDR3 is TGTGCCAGCAGCCCCGAGGGGGGGACTGGAGGGGGGCCCCAGTACTTC. Encoded protein: CASSPEGGTGGGPQYF.